There are many counts of the clone carrying this TCR beta chain. The CDR3 has 15 amino acids. Per germline, CDR1 DFQATT and CDR2 SNEGSKA (reference sequence). With V trimmed by 1 base and J by 4 bases, 3 bases remained unmatched. The data belong to a study of neurological immune-mediated disorders. The team produced cDNA through 5'RACE using 10-nucleotide random UMIs. Every sequencing run returned over 170 million TCR-beta sequences, which were derived from 15-18 subjects. TCRdb used MiXCR to reprocess the 5' RACE reads, holding one entry per CDR3 protein. The table has roughly 60,000 distinct CDR3 sequences, more than 7.5% seen once. The time point: longitudinal time-point 2.

The receptor's source is a man between 25 and 39 years old in good health. Input material: PBMCs. This chain links TRBV20-1 with TRBJ2-1; 11 bases fit TRBD2. As DNA, the CDR3 is TGCAGTGCTAGAGTCTTAGCGGGGGGGTACAATGAGCAGTTCTTC. It encodes CSARVLAGGYNEQFF.